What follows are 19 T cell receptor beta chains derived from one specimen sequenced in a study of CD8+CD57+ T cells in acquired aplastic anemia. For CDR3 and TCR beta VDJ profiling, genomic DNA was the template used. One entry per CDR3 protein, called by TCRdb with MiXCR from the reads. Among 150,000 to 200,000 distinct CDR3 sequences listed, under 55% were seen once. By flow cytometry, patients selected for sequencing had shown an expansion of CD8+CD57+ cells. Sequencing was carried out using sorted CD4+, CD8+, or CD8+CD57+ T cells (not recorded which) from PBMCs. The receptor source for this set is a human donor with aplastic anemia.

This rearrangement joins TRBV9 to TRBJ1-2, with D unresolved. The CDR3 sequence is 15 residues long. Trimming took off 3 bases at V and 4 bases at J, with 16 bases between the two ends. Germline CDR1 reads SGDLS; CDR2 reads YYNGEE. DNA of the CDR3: TGTGCCAGCAGCGAGAGAGGGATAATAGCCTATGGCTACACCTTC. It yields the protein CASSERGIIAYGYTF.

The CDR3 coding sequence is TGTGCCAGCAGTGAAACCGCGGGTTACTACAATGAGCAGTTCTTC. Protein sequence: CASSETAGYYNEQFF. This chain uses TRBV2 with TRBJ2-1, with TRBD2 as a possible D gene (5 bases). The CDR3 has 15 amino acids. V shed 2 bases and J shed 3 bases, with 11 bases lying between them. CDR1 is SNHLY, CDR2 FYNNEI, per germline.

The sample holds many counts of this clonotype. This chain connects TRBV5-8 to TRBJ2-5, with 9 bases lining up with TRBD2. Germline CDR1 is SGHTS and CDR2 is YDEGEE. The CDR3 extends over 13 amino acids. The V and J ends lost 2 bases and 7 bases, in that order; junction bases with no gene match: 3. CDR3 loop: CASSFSGSGTQYF. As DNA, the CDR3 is TGTGCCAGCAGCTTTAGCGGGAGCGGGACCCAGTACTTC.

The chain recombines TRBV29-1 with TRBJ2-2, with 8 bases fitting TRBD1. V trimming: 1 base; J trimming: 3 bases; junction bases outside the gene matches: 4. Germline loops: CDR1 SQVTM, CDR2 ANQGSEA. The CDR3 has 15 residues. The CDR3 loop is CSVEGQGADTGELFF. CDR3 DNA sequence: TGCAGCGTTGAAGGTCAGGGGGCTGACACCGGGGAGCTGTTTTTT.

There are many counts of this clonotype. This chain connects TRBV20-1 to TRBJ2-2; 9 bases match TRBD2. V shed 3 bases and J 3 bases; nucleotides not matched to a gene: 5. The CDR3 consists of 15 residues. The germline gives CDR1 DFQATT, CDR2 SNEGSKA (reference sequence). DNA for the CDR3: TGCAGTGCTAGTGGGGCGGGAGGGGACACCGGGGAGCTGTTTTTT. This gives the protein CSASGAGGDTGELFF.

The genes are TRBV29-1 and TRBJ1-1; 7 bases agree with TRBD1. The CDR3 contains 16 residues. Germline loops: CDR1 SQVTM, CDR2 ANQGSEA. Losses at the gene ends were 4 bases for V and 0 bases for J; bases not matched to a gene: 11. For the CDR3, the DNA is TGCAGCGTTGTAAGGTGGGACAGAAAGATGAACACTGAAGCTTTCTTT. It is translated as CSVVRWDRKMNTEAFF.

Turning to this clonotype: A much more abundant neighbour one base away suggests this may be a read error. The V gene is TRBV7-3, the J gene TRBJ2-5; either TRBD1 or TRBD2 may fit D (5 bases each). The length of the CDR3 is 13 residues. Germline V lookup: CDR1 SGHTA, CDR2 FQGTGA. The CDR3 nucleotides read TGTGCCGGCAGCCCGGGGCAGTCAGAGACCCAGTACTTC. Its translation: CAGSPGQSETQYF. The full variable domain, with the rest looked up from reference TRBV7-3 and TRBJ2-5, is GAGVSQTPSNKVTEKGKYVELRCDPISGHTALYWYRQSLGQGPEFLIYFQGTGAADDSGLPNDRFFAVRPEGSVSTLKIQRTERGDSAVYLCAGSPGQSETQYFGPGTRLLVL.

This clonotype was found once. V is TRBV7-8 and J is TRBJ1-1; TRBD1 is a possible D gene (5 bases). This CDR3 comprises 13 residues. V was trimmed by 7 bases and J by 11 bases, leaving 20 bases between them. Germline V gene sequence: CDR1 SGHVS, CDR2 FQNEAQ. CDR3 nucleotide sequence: TGTGCCAGCACCCTAGGGACGGGCGGAGGGGCTTTCTTT. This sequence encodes CASTLGTGGGAFF.

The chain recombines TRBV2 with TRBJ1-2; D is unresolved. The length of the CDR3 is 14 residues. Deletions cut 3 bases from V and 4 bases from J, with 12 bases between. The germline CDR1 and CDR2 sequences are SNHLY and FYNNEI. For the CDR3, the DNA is TGTGCCAGCAGTGAGGAGAGCAAAGTCTATGGCTACACCTTC. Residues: CASSEESKVYGYTF.

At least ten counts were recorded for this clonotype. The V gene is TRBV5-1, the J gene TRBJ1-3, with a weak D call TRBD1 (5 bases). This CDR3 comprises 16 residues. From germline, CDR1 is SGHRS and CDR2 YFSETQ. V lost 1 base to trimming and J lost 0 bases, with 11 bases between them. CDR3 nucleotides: TGCGCCAGCAGCTTGTTCTATACAGGCTCTGGAAACACCATATATTTT. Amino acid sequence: CASSLFYTGSGNTIYF.

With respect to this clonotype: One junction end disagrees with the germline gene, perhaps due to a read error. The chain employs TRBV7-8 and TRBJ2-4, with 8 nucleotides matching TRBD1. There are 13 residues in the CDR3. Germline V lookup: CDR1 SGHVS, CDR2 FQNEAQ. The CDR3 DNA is TGCGCCAGCAGCGCTCAGACAGGGGCCATTCAGTACTTC. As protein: CASSAQTGAIQYF.

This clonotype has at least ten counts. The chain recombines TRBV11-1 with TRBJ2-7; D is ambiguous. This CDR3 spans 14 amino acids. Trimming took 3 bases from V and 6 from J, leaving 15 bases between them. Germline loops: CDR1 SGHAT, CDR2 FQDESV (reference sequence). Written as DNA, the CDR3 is TGTGCCAGCAGCTTGAGACGCTTCACCGGCGAGCAGTACTTC. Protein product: CASSLRRFTGEQYF.

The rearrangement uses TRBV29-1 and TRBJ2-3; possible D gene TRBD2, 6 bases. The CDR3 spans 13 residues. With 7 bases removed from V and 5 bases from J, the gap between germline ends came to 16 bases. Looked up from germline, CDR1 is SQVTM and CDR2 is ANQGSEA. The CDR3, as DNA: TGCAGCGGACTCGGGGGTGGGGGAGATACGCAGTATTTT. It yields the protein CSGLGGGGDTQYF.

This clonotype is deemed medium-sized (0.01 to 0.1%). DNA for the CDR3: TGTGCCAGTAGCCTGGCCCCCACAGATACGCAGTATTTT. This codes for CASSLAPTDTQYF. The V and J genes are TRBV19 and TRBJ2-3; no firm D call. From germline, CDR1 is LNHDA and CDR2 SQIVND (reference sequence). The length of the CDR3 is 13 residues. Deletions cut 6 bases from V and 2 bases from J, with 9 bases between.

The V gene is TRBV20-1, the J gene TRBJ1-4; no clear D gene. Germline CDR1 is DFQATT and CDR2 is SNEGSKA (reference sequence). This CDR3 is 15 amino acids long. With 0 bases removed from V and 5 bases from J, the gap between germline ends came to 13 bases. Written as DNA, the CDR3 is TGCAGTGCTAGAGATGTTACAACACGGAATGAAAAACTGTTTTTT. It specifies CSARDVTTRNEKLFF.

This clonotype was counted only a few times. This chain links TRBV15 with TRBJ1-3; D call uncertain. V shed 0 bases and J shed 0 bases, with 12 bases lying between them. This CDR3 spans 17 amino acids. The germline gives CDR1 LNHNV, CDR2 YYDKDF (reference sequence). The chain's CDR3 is CATSRDGRAVSGNTIYF. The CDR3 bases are TGTGCCACCAGCAGAGATGGACGGGCCGTCTCTGGAAACACCATATATTTT.

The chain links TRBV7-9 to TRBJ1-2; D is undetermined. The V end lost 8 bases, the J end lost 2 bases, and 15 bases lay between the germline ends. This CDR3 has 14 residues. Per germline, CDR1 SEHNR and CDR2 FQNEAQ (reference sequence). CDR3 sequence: CASGLDKWNYGYTF. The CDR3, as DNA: TGTGCCAGCGGCCTTGACAAGTGGAACTATGGCTACACCTTC. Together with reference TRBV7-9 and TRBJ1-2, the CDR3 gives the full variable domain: DTGVSQNPRHKITKRGQNVTFRCDPISEHNRLYWYRQTLGQGPEFLTYFQNEAQLEKSRLLSDRFSAERPKGSFSTLEIQRTEQGDSAMYLCASGLDKWNYGYTFGSGTRLTVV.

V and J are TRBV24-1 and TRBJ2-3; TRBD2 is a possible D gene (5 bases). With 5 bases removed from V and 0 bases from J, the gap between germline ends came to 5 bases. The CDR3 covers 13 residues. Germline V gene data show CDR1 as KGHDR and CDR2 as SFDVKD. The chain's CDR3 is CATSGTSTDTQYF. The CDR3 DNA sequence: TGTGCCACCAGTGGGACTAGCACAGATACGCAGTATTTT.

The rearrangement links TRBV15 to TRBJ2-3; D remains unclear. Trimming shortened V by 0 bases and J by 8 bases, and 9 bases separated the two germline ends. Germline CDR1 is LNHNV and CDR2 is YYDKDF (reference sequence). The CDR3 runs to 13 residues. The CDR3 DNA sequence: TGTGCCACCAGCAGAGATAGCAGAGGTACGCAGTATTTT. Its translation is CATSRDSRGTQYF. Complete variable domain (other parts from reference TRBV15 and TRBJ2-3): DAMVIQNPRYQVTQFGKPVTLSCSQTLNHNVMYWYQQKSSQAPKLLFHYYDKDFNNEADTPDNFQSRRPNTSFCFLDIRSPGLGDTAMYLCATSRDSRGTQYFGPGTRLTVL.